This TCR beta chain was recorded in a study of OX40 agonist ivuxolimab in advanced cancers. Study in general: Patients were treated with ivuxolimab, an agonistic anti-OX40 (CD134) antibody. Dose-escalation cases comprised hepatocellular carcinoma, melanoma, renal cell or head and neck cancer.

Clones were sequenced by immunoSEQ multiplex PCR, and TCRdb holds only the in-frame ones, with some missing. Of about 79,000 clones in the sample, roughly 88% were seen once. This CDR3 has 14 residues. Germline assignment: CDR1 SEHNR and CDR2 FQNEAQ (reference sequence). Material: CD4+ or CD8+ T cells sorted from blood, obtained in a trial of the OX40 agonist ivuxolimab. The sequence was obtained from an adult with an advanced solid tumor such as melanoma, head and neck, liver or kidney cancer. The chain has TRBV7-9 and TRBJ2-5; TRBD2 might be the D (5 bases). Gene TRBJ2-7 matches the end of the DNA better, so the J call may be wrong. In nucleotides, the CDR3 is TGTGCCAGCAGCCCAGCGGATGGTAGGCGCGAGCAGTACTTC. It is translated as CASSPADGRREQYF.